The 12 T cell receptor beta chains listed next were all sequenced from one sample in a study of early T cells in non-severe SARS-CoV-2 infection. TCRdb processed the 5' RACE reads anew with MiXCR; each CDR3 protein has one entry. The table records roughly 61,000 distinct CDR3 sequences, more than 10% of them present only once. Sequencing used whole blood. The receptor set was obtained from an adult who was a healthcare worker with PCR-confirmed SARS-CoV-2 infection or an uninfected control (not recorded which).

This clonotype was recorded many times. J is TRBJ1-4 and V is TRBV7-9, with D possibly being TRBD1 (5 bases). Trimming left V 2 bases short and J 0 bases short, with 16 bases between. The CDR3 is 18 amino acids. CDR1 and CDR2 (germline): SEHNR, FQNEAQ (reference sequence). CDR3 protein: CASSLSQQQDATNEKLFF. CDR3 DNA: TGTGCCAGCAGCTTATCCCAACAACAGGATGCAACTAATGAAAAACTGTTTTTT.

This clonotype has ten or more counts. In DNA, the CDR3 is TGCAGTGCTAGAGGGACAGGGAATGAGCAGTTCTTC. Translating gives CSARGTGNEQFF. This sequence joins TRBV20-1 and TRBJ2-1, with 8 bases aligning to TRBD1. This CDR3 has 12 amino acids. V trimming: 1 base; J trimming: 7 bases; junction bases outside the gene matches: 0. In germline, CDR1 is DFQATT, CDR2 SNEGSKA (reference sequence).

This chain connects TRBV6-2 or TRBV6-3 to TRBJ2-3; 7 bases map to TRBD1. The germline gives CDR1 MNHEY, CDR2 SVGEGT. The V segment lost 7 bases and the J segment 1 base; nucleotides outside the gene matches: 8. The CDR3 loop spans 15 amino acids. CDR3 protein: CASTDEGAGTDTQYF. In DNA form, the CDR3 reads TGTGCCAGCACCGACGAGGGGGCGGGCACAGATACGCAGTATTTT.

This clonotype occurred many times. This rearrangement joins TRBV2 to TRBJ2-1; D is unclear. CDR1 SNHLY and CDR2 FYNNEI come from the germline V gene. The germline V and J ends were trimmed by 6 bases and 1 base, with 1 base remaining between them. The CDR3 is 11 residues long. The CDR3 region has the DNA TGTGCCAGCAGGTCCTACAATGAGCAGTTCTTC. Translation gives CASRSYNEQFF.

V usage is TRBV12-3 or TRBV12-4 and J usage is TRBJ1-5, with 9 nucleotides matching TRBD1. V shed 5 bases and J 4 bases; nucleotides not matched to a gene: 3. The CDR3 covers 14 residues. DNA for the CDR3: TGTGCCAGCAGTCCTGGGACAGGGAATCAGCCCCAGCATTTT. It is translated as CASSPGTGNQPQHF.

This clonotype has ten or more counts. V usage is TRBV6-4 and J usage is TRBJ1-1; 9 bases align to TRBD1. Germline-derived CDR1 and CDR2 are MRHNA and SNTAGT. This CDR3 has 17 amino acids. V shed 2 bases, J shed 1 base, and the junction held 8 bases outside the gene matches. The chain's CDR3 is CASSDRPMGQGNTEAFF. The CDR3 DNA sequence: TGTGCCAGCAGTGACCGCCCGATGGGACAGGGGAACACTGAAGCTTTCTTT.

This clonotype has a handful of counts. This chain joins TRBV20-1 and TRBJ2-1; D may match TRBD1 or TRBD2 (6 bases each). V was cut by 3 bases and J by 9 bases, with 15 bases left in between. CDR3 length equals 13 residues. Per the germline V gene, CDR1 is DFQATT and CDR2 is SNEGSKA (reference sequence). The CDR3, as DNA: TGCAGTGCTAGGAACAGGGAGGCCGGTGAGCAGTTCTTC. This encodes CSARNREAGEQFF.

This clonotype occurred many times. J is TRBJ1-5 and V is TRBV20-1; 7 bases line up with TRBD1. Looked up from germline, CDR1 is DFQATT and CDR2 is SNEGSKA (reference sequence). The trim removed 4 bases at V and 3 bases at J, leaving 15 bases unmatched. The CDR3 is 17 residues long. The CDR3, as DNA: TGCAGTGCTATCCGGGGAACAGGGGCCCGTAACAATCAGCCCCAGCATTTT. Its protein product is CSAIRGTGARNNQPQHF.

This clonotype was counted ten times or more. J is TRBJ2-7 and V is TRBV29-1; tentatively, D is TRBD1 (5 bases). Trimming stripped 2 bases from V and 1 base from J, with 6 bases between. The V gene's germline CDR1 is SQVTM and CDR2 ANQGSEA. The length of the CDR3 is 12 residues. CDR3 sequence: CSVEQGSYEQYF. Here the CDR3 DNA reads TGCAGCGTTGAACAGGGATCCTACGAGCAGTACTTC.

This clonotype was recorded at least ten times. The CDR3 DNA reads as TGTGCCATCAGATCGACTAGCGGCCACAACAATGAGCAGTTCTTC. As protein: CAIRSTSGHNNEQFF. The J gene is TRBJ2-1, the V gene TRBV10-3; 9 bases map to TRBD2. V trimming: 6 bases; J trimming: 5 bases; junction bases outside the gene matches: 8. CDR1 and CDR2 (germline): ENHRY, SYGVKD. The CDR3 runs to 15 residues.

This chain links TRBV6-5 with TRBJ1-2; possibly TRBD1 for D (6 bases). This CDR3 contains 13 residues. V lost 2 bases, J lost 8 bases, and 12 bases lay in between. CDR1 and CDR2 (germline): MNHEY, SVGAGI. The CDR3 DNA follows: TGTGCCAGCAGTTACGCAGGGGAGGGCGGCTACACCTTC. This encodes CASSYAGEGGYTF.

The table lists this clonotype with many counts. This chain joins TRBV12-5 and TRBJ2-7; D may be TRBD1 (7 bases). The CDR3 contains 15 residues. Germline V gives CDR1 LGHNT, CDR2 FRNRAP. V lost 7 bases and J 3 bases, leaving 19 bases between the germline ends. The CDR3 sequence: CASARAGTENYEQYF. CDR3 DNA: TGTGCTAGTGCTCGGGCGGGGACAGAGAACTACGAGCAGTACTTC.